The sequence of this T cell receptor (beta chain) was determined in a study of OX40 agonist ivuxolimab in advanced cancers. TCRdb keeps only in-frame clones here, not all; method: immunoSEQ multiplex PCR. The sample has 70,000 to 100,000 clones, under 90% seen once. The material was CD4+ or CD8+ T cells sorted from blood, obtained in a trial of the OX40 agonist ivuxolimab. This sequence originates from an adult with an advanced solid tumor such as melanoma, head and neck, liver or kidney cancer.

DNA of the CDR3: TGTGCCAGCAGCGACCGCCCCGGAGGGGGGGGCGAGCAGTTCTTC. Translating gives CASSDRPGGGGEQFF. The V and J genes are TRBV11-2 and TRBJ2-1; TRBD2 is a possible D gene (7 bases). V lost 5 bases and J 10 bases, leaving 21 bases between the germline ends. The CDR3 is 15 amino acids. Germline CDR1 SGHAT, CDR2 FQNNGV.